The clone carrying this T cell receptor (beta chain) appeared a few times. The data are from a study of blood T cell repertoires in COVID-19. Per the germline V gene, CDR1 is LNHDA and CDR2 is SQIVND (reference sequence). The CDR3 is 17 amino acids. J was trimmed by 5 bases and V by 0 bases; bases with no gene match: 11. Assay: immunoSEQ multiplex PCR; the TCRdb copy retains only in-frame clones and omits some. In the table there are some 70,000 clones, 80% to 90% of which are singletons. What was sequenced was peripheral blood. This chain links TRBV19 with TRBJ1-1, with 8 bases that match TRBD1. The source of this sequence is a woman aged 55-75 years with acute or convalescent COVID-19. The CDR3 coding sequence is TGTGCCAGTAGTATAGACACAGGGGGTCGTTCTAGAACTGAAGCTTTCTTT. It codes for CASSIDTGGRSRTEAFF.